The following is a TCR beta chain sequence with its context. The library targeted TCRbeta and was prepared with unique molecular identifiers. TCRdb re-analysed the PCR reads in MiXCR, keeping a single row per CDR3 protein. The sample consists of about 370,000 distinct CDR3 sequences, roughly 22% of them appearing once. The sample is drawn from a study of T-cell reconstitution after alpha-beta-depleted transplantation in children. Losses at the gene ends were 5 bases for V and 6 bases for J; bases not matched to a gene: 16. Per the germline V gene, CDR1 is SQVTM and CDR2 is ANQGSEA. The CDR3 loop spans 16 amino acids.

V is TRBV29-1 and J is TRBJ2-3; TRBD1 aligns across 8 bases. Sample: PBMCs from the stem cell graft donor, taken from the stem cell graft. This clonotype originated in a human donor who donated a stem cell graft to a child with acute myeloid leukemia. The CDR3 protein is CSVPGQGGSLSDTQYF. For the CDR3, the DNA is TGCAGCGTTCCCGGACAGGGAGGTTCGTTGTCGGATACGCAGTATTTT.